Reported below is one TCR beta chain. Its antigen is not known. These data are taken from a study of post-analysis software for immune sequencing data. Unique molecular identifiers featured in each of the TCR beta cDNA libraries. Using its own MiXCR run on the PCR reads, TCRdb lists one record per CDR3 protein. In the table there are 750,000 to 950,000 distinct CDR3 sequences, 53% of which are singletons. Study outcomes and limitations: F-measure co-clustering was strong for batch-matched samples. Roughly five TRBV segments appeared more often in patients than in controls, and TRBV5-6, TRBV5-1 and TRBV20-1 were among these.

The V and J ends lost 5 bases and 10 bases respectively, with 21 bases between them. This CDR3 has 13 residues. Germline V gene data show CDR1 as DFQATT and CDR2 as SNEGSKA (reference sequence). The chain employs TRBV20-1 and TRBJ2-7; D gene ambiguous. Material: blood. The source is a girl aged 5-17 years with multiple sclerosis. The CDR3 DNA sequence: TGCAGTGCTCTTCACGGCCCAACAAGGGCCCAGTACTTC. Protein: CSALHGPTRAQYF.